These 17 T cell receptor beta chains were all obtained from the same sample, sequenced in a study of breast tumors, draining lymph nodes, adjacent tissues. A single record per CDR3 protein comes from TCRdb applying MiXCR to the multiplex PCR reads. The profile shows 160,000 or so distinct CDR3 sequences, around 35% of them singletons. Breast cancer patients provided tissue from their axillary draining lymph nodes. What was sequenced was axillary lymph node tissue. These receptors were collected from a female donor with breast cancer. Some clones in this sample may be carry-over from other donors' samples.

Points on this clonotype: The junction and the germline gene differ at one end; a read error may be behind it. The rearrangement links TRBV20-1 to TRBJ2-1; D is undetermined. Looked up from germline, CDR1 is DFQATT and CDR2 is SNEGSKA (reference sequence). There are 13 residues in the CDR3. In nucleotides, the CDR3 is TGCAGTGCTAGAGCAAGGAGCTACCATGAGCAGTTCTTC. Amino acids: CSARARSYHEQFF.

This clonotype has only one observation. This chain joins TRBV7-2 and TRBJ2-1, with 8 bases matching TRBD1. The CDR3 contains 16 residues. J gave up 8 bases and V 0 bases, and 9 bases lay outside the gene matches. Germline V CDR1 and CDR2: SGHTA, FQGNSA. The DNA for the CDR3 is TGTGCCAGCAGCTTAGCATACAGGGGGAGTAACTATGAGCAGTTCTTC. Encoded protein: CASSLAYRGSNYEQFF.

This clonotype was picked up many times. The chain has TRBV15 and TRBJ2-3, with D possibly being TRBD1 (5 bases). The CDR3 extends over 17 amino acids. The germline V and J ends were trimmed by 3 bases and 0 bases, with 16 bases remaining between them. Germline V gives CDR1 LNHNV, CDR2 YYDKDF (reference sequence). CDR3 protein: CATSSNRGKPSTDTQYF. CDR3 DNA: TGTGCCACCAGCAGCAATAGGGGAAAGCCTAGCACAGATACGCAGTATTTT.

The J gene is TRBJ2-1, the V gene TRBV9; 7 bases fit TRBD1. In germline, CDR1 is SGDLS, CDR2 YYNGEE. CDR3 length: 16 amino acids. V lost 0 bases, J lost 12 bases, and 15 bases stayed unmatched. The CDR3 sequence is CASSVVSGTATDTQFF. CDR3 DNA sequence: TGTGCCAGCAGCGTAGTCTCGGGGACAGCCACAGATACGCAGTTCTTC.

Turning to this clonotype: A much larger clone lies one base from this, so it may be a read error. The V call is TRBV13, the J call TRBJ1-2, with no clear D. The CDR3 runs 14 residues. The germline V gene encodes CDR1 PRHDT and CDR2 FYEKMQ (reference sequence). V dropped 4 bases and J dropped 7 bases, with 16 bases sitting between them. The CDR3 nucleotides are TGTGCCAGCAGCTCACGGGGAACCGGGATTGGCTACACCTTC. Its protein product is CASSSRGTGIGYTF.

In regard to this clonotype: At one end the junction does not follow the germline gene, possibly because of a read error. The genes are TRBV11-2 and TRBJ2-7; 7 positions agree with TRBD2. In germline, CDR1 is SGHAT, CDR2 FQNNGV. The CDR3 is made up of 15 amino acids. As DNA, the CDR3 is TGTGCCAGCAGCTTAGGCAGCGGGGCTTACTACGAGCGGTACTTC. It encodes CASSLGSGAYYERYF.

This clonotype has a count of ten or more. A much larger clone sits a single nucleotide away, making a read error possible. V and J are TRBV7-9 and TRBJ1-6; 8 positions match TRBD1. The CDR3 sequence is 14 residues long. Germline V gene sequence: CDR1 SEHNR, CDR2 FQNEAQ (reference sequence). CDR3 DNA sequence: TGTACCAGCAGCCCCGACAGGGGTGATTCACCCCTCCACTTT. Translated: CTSSPDRGDSPLHF.

V gene TRBV5-1 combines with J gene TRBJ1-2; the D is unclear. This CDR3 is 13 amino acids long. The V and J ends lost 3 bases and 4 bases respectively, with 10 bases between them. Germline-derived CDR1 and CDR2 are SGHRS and YFSETQ. The CDR3 nucleotides read TGCGCCAGCAGCTCGGGCCCCGGCTATGGCTACACCTTC. This translates into CASSSGPGYGYTF.

Regarding this clonotype: Since a much larger clone is just one base distant, this may be a read error. The V and J genes are TRBV7-3 and TRBJ1-2; possible D gene TRBD1, 6 bases. Germline V gene sequence: CDR1 SGHTA, CDR2 FQGTGA. This CDR3 region has 14 residues. The V end was cut by 4 bases, the J end by 8 bases, with 17 bases between. The DNA of the CDR3 is TGTGCCAGCAGCTCGACCGGGGGGGCAGGCGGCTACACCTTC. Translation: CASSSTGGAGGYTF. Based on the CDR3 plus reference TRBV7-3 and TRBJ1-2, the full variable domain is GAGVSQTPSNKVTEKGKYVELRCDPISGHTALYWYRQSLGQGPEFLIYFQGTGAADDSGLPNDRFFAVRPEGSVSTLKIQRTERGDSAVYLCASSSTGGAGGYTFGSGTRLTVV.

To note about this clonotype: One base away lies a much larger clone, so this may be a sequencing read error. This rearrangement joins TRBV6-1 to TRBJ1-3; 7 nucleotides agree with TRBD1. Germline CDR1 MNHNS, CDR2 SASEGT. The CDR3 is 17 amino acids. CDR3 sequence: CASSEKRQGLPGNTVYF. As DNA, the CDR3 is TGTGCCAGCAGTGAGAAACGACAGGGCCTTCCTGGAAACACCGTATATTTT.

Of note for this clonotype: A much larger clone lies a single base off, so this may be a read error. In DNA form, the CDR3 reads TGTGCCAGCAGTTCGACAGTCCCCGAGCAGTACTTC. Translated, it gives CASSSTVPEQYF. J is TRBJ2-7 and V is TRBV5-5; the D gene is possibly TRBD1 (5 bases). The CDR3 runs 12 residues. Deletions cut 5 bases from V and 6 bases from J, with 12 bases between. Germline assignment: CDR1 SGHKS and CDR2 YYEKEE (reference sequence). Full variable domain (rest looked up from reference TRBV5-5 and TRBJ2-7): DAGVTQSPTHLIKTRGQQVTLRCSPISGHKSVSWYQQVLGQGPQFIFQYYEKEERGRGNFPDRFSARQFPNYSSELNVNALLLGDSALYLCASSSTVPEQYFGPGTRLTVT.

This clonotype has just a few counts. The rearrangement links TRBV28 to TRBJ1-3; D might be TRBD1 (5 bases). CDR1 and CDR2 from the germline V gene are MDHEN and SYDVKM. Trimming removed 7 bases from V and 6 bases from J, with 19 bases in between. The CDR3 runs 15 residues. CDR3 in DNA: TGTGCCAGCACCTGGGGCTCAATAGGGGAAAACACCATATATTTT. Residues: CASTWGSIGENTIYF.

In its sample, this clonotype was seen a few times. The J gene is TRBJ2-7, the V gene TRBV6-1, with D maybe TRBD1 (5 bases). The ends were cut back, 4 bases at V and 3 bases at J, with 13 bases in the middle. The germline V gene has CDR1 MNHNS and CDR2 SASEGT. The CDR3 has 14 amino acids. CDR3 region: CASSGGEFIYEQYF. The CDR3 coding sequence is TGTGCCAGCAGTGGGGGCGAGTTTATCTACGAGCAGTACTTC.

Comments on this clonotype: A read error is likely, as this CDR3 ends without the conserved phenylalanine or tryptophan. This CDR3 is CASSPSGGNTEAFL. The CDR3, as DNA: TGTGCCAGCAGCCCGAGCGGAGGGAACACTGAAGCTTTCTTG. The chain carries TRBV9 and TRBJ1-1; the D is unclear. This CDR3 contains 14 residues. Germline values: CDR1 SGDLS, CDR2 YYNGEE. Trimming took off 4 bases at V and 1 base at J, with 11 bases between the two ends.

Turning to this clonotype: A read error may explain this, as a much larger clone is one base away. The rearrangement uses TRBV28 and TRBJ2-7; 8 bases align to TRBD2. Germline CDR1 reads MDHEN; CDR2 reads SYDVKM. CDR3 size: 15 residues. CDR3: CASSLRESGSSERYF. Written as DNA, the CDR3 is TGTGCCAGCAGTTTACGGGAGAGCGGGAGCTCCGAGCGGTACTTC.

CDR3 nucleotide sequence: TGTGCTAGAGAGACTAGGAGTTCAAGTCGTGAGCAGTTCTTC. This codes for CARETRSSSREQFF. The chain employs TRBV7-2 and TRBJ2-1, with D possibly being TRBD2 (6 bases). Germline V gene sequence: CDR1 SGHTA, CDR2 FQGNSA. The CDR3 consists of 14 residues.

This clonotype was counted at least ten times. This chain links TRBV2 with TRBJ2-3; D possibly corresponds to TRBD2 (7 bases). The germline V gene encodes CDR1 SNHLY and CDR2 FYNNEI. This CDR3 spans 18 amino acids. V lost 11 bases to trimming and J lost 3 bases, with 30 bases between them. This CDR3 reads CAWRTPVGGGNETDTQYF. In nucleotides, the CDR3 is TGTGCCTGGCGTACCCCCGTTGGGGGGGGCAATGAGACAGATACGCAGTATTTT.